The clone carrying this T cell receptor (beta chain) showed up just a few times. Its target is not known. 5'RACE template switching produced TCR cDNA carrying a universal primer site and UMIs. TCRdb fed the 5' RACE reads into MiXCR, producing one record per CDR3 protein. The table shows 300,000 to 450,000 distinct CDR3 sequences, with 6.2% occurring only once. The CDR3 has 12 amino acids. Trimming left V 6 bases short and J 8 bases short, with 13 bases between. Germline CDR1 and CDR2: SGHAT and FQNNGV. This sample is drawn from a study of T cells after yellow fever vaccination. Overall study findings and caveats: A weaker but faster secondary response was observed, peaking on day 5 versus 15. Few clonotypes appeared in both CD4 and CD8 compartments.

This TCR was sampled from a man aged 25-40 years who received the YFV17D yellow fever vaccine. The chain joins TRBV11-2 to TRBJ1-2; tentative D call: TRBD1 (5 bases). The source was PBMCs, collected 5 days after the yellow fever booster vaccination. In DNA, the CDR3 is TGTGCCAGCAGGGGTGGAGGGACCGGCTACACCTTC. It specifies CASRGGGTGYTF.